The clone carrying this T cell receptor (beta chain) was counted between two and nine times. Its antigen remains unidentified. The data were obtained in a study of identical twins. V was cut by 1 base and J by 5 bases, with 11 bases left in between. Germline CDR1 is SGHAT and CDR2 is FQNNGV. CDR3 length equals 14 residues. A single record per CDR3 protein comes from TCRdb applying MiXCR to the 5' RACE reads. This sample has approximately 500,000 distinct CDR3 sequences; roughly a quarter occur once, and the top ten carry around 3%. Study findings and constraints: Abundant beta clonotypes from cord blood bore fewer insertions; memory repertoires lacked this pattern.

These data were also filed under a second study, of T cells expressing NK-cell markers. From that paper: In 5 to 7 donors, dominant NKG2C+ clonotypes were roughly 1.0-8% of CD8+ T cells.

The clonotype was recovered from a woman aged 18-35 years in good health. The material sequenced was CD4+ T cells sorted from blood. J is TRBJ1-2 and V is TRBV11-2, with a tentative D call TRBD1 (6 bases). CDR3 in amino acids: CASSLAGAGYGYTF. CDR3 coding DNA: TGTGCCAGCAGCTTAGCGGGGGCGGGTTATGGCTACACCTTC.